The subject of this entry is one T cell receptor (beta chain). The target antigen is unknown. In the authors' methods: Clinicopathological groups of papillary thyroid cancer showed CDR3 differences that were used to build a distant-metastasis classifier. TCRdb reanalyzed the PCR reads with MiXCR. TCRdb's processing, not the study's, gives the V and J calls here. The table lists about 12,000 clones, 28% of them singletons, with about 12% in the top ten. The ends were cut back, 2 bases at V and 4 bases at J, with 14 bases in the middle. The CDR3 sequence is 15 residues long. Germline CDR1 SGHVS, CDR2 FQNEAQ. Until they underwent thyroid surgery, no patient had received any treatment. These data are taken from a study of metastatic and nonmetastatic thyroid tumors. Study-wide background: Peripheral blood and tumor or nodule samples from malignant and benign thyroid patients were compared. Study results and limitations: TCR beta diversity was reportedly significantly higher in malignant thyroid tumors than benign nodules, in blood and tumor.

The receptor was derived from a female donor with papillary thyroid cancer or a benign thyroid nodule (not recorded which). Some clones in this sample may be carry-over from other donors' samples. Sequencing was done on a sample of tumor tissue. J is TRBJ1-2 and V is TRBV7-8; possible D gene TRBD1, 5 bases. The CDR3 loop is CASSLSRVSGYGYTF. The CDR3 DNA reads as TGTGCCAGCAGCTTATCCAGGGTTTCAGGCTATGGCTACACCTTC.